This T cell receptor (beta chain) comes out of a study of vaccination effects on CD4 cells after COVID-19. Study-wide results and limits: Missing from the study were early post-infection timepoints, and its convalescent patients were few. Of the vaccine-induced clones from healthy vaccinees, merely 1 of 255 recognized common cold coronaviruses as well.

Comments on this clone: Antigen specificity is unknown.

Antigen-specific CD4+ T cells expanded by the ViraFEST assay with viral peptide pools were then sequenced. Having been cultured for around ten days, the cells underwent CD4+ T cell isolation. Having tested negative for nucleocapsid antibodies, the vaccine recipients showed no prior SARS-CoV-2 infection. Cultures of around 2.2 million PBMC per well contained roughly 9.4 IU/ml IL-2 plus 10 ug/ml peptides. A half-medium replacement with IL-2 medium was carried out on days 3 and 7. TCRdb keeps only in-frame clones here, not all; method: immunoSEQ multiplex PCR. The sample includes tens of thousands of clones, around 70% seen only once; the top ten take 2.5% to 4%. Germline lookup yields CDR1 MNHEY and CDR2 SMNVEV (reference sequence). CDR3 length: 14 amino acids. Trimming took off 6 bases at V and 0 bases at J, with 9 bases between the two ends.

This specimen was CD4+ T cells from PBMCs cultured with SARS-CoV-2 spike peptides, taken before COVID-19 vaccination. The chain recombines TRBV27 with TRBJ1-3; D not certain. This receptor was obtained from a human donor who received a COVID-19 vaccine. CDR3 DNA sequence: TGTGCCAGCAGCGCTTTCGGCTCTGGAAACACCATATATTTT. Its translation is CASSAFGSGNTIYF.